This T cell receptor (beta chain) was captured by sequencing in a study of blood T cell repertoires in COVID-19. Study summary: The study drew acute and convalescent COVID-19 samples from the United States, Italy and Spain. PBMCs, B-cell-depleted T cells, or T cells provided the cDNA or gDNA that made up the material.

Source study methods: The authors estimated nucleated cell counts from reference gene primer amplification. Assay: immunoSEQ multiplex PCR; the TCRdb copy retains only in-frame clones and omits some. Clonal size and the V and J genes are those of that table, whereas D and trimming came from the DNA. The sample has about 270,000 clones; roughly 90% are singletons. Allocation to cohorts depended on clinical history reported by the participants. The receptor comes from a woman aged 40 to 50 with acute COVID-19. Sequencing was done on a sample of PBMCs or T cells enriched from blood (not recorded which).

The DNA for the CDR3 is TGTGCCTGGAGTCCGACAGGGGGTCGACGAGATGAGCAGTTCTTC. As protein: CAWSPTGGRRDEQFF. The J gene is TRBJ2-1, the V gene TRBV30, with TRBD1 matching over 9 bases. Germline V lookup: CDR1 GTSNPN, CDR2 SVGIG (reference sequence). Germline trimming cut 2 bases from V and 8 bases from J; bases unmatched to any gene: 10. The CDR3 has 15 residues. The variable domain in full, completed from reference TRBV30 and TRBJ2-1, reads SQTIHQWPATLVQPVGSPLSLECTVEGTSNPNLYWYRQAAGRGLQLLFYSVGIGQISSEVPQNLSASRPQDRQFILSSKKLLLSDSGFYLCAWSPTGGRRDEQFFGPGTRLTVL.